What follows describes a single T cell receptor (beta chain). This clonotype has a handful of counts. Which antigen it targets is not known. No base-level quality is on record; no much larger clone is a single base apart. These reads were obtained on an Illumina MiSeq. Using fastp at Q25 and MiXCR, TCRdb reprocessed the public reads and kept productive beta chains. Every CDR3 protein is listed once, alongside the most common genes and DNA of its rows. For this sample the table gives about 100,000 distinct CDR3 sequences, of which about 28% were detected only once. Clones ranked in the top ten supply 2.2% of the sample. Clipping removes 3 bases from V and 4 bases from J, with 3 as the unmatched junction base count. The germline V gene sets CDR1 to SGHTA and CDR2 to FQGNSA. Its CDR3 holds 14 amino acids, cysteine through phenylalanine. This entry keeps only the CDR3 DNA: 42 bases, framed from base 1. This sample was included in a study of type 1 regulatory T cells (dated by TCRdb to about 2021). Turning to the overall study: An in vitro protocol by which a Tr1-enriched, alloantigen-specific CD4 T cell product named T-allo10 was generated was characterized in the study. T-allo10 was under clinical evaluation in patients with hematological malignancies receiving allogeneic hematopoietic stem cell transplantation.

The TCR originated in a human donor in good health. The sample was CD4+ T cells, either the whole sample or a sorted fraction (not recorded which). The chain couples TRBV7-2 to TRBJ1-3; TRBD1 aligns with 7 central bases. CDR3 sequence: CASSFTGAGNTIYF. The nucleotides read TGTGCCAGCAGCTTTACAGGGGCCGGAAACACCATATATTTT.